Each of the 25 T cell receptor beta chains below was sequenced from the same sample in a study of OX40 agonist ivuxolimab in advanced cancers. The data were produced by immunoSEQ multiplex PCR, yet TCRdb's version contains in-frame clones alone and is incomplete. There are around 100,000 clones in the sample; 75% to 90% occur only once, and 0.3% to 0.4% lies in the top ten. The input for sequencing was CD4+ or CD8+ T cells sorted from blood, taken in a trial of the OX40 agonist ivuxolimab. The receptors shown here come from an adult with an advanced solid tumor such as melanoma, head and neck, liver or kidney cancer.

This chain connects TRBV5-6 to TRBJ1-5; D gene uncertain. V was pared by 0 bases and J by 4 bases, with 11 bases between. This CDR3 spans 15 amino acids. Germline V lookup: CDR1 SGHDT, CDR2 YYEEEE. The DNA of the CDR3 is TGTGCCAGCAGCTTGGGAGGGTCCCCAAATCAGCCCCAGCATTTT. Encoded protein: CASSLGGSPNQPQHF.

The chain recombines TRBV6-5 with TRBJ1-1; 8 bases are a match to TRBD1. This CDR3 is built from 15 residues. The V gene's germline CDR1 is MNHEY and CDR2 SVGAGI. V trimming: 1 base; J trimming: 2 bases; junction bases outside the gene matches: 3. The CDR3 here is CASSYFGQGNTEAFF. In DNA, the CDR3 is TGTGCCAGCAGTTACTTTGGACAGGGTAACACTGAAGCTTTCTTT.

The V gene is TRBV19, the J gene TRBJ2-2; D might be TRBD2 (5 bases). CDR1 is LNHDA and CDR2 is SQIVND in the germline V gene (reference sequence). With 3 bases removed from V and 0 bases from J, the gap between germline ends came to 11 bases. The length of the CDR3 is 16 residues. CDR3 protein: CASSIRAETNTGELFF. The CDR3 coding sequence is TGTGCCAGTAGTATTCGAGCGGAGACGAACACCGGGGAGCTGTTTTTT.

V is TRBV9 and J is TRBJ2-5; weak D call: TRBD2 (5 bases). CDR3 length equals 15 residues. Germline-derived CDR1 and CDR2 are SGDLS and YYNGEE. The V end lost 1 base, the J end lost 0 bases, and 10 bases lay between the germline ends. CDR3 region: CASSVISGNQETQYF. The DNA of the CDR3 is TGTGCCAGCAGCGTAATTTCGGGGAACCAAGAGACCCAGTACTTC.

The chain links TRBV27 to TRBJ1-1; 7 bases match TRBD1. The CDR3 extends over 16 amino acids. The ends lost 3 bases at V and 2 bases at J; junction bases unmatched: 9. Looked up from germline, CDR1 is MNHEY and CDR2 is SMNVEV (reference sequence). The CDR3 nucleotides read TGTGCCAGCAGTTTGGCGAGGGGGCGATTAAACACTGAAGCTTTCTTT. Protein: CASSLARGRLNTEAFF.

The sample holds one count of this clone. The V gene is TRBV7-2, the J gene TRBJ2-5; TRBD1 might be the D (6 bases). V lost 3 bases and J lost 4, with 12 bases in between. Germline values: CDR1 SGHTA, CDR2 FQGNSA. The CDR3 extends over 14 amino acids. This CDR3 is CASSFVGQLETQYF. The DNA for the CDR3 is TGTGCCAGCAGCTTTGTAGGACAGTTAGAGACCCAGTACTTC.

This chain uses TRBV2 with TRBJ1-1; 8 bases line up with TRBD1. CDR1 is SNHLY and CDR2 is FYNNEI in the germline V gene. The V and J ends lost 5 bases and 4 bases, in that order; junction bases with no gene match: 9. The CDR3 contains 15 residues. The CDR3 reads CASSRLRGLGTEAFF. The DNA for the CDR3 is TGTGCCAGCAGTCGCCTCAGGGGGCTGGGCACTGAAGCTTTCTTT.

The chain has TRBV5-1 and TRBJ2-7; tentatively, D is TRBD1 (5 bases). Per the germline V gene, CDR1 is SGHRS and CDR2 is YFSETQ. This CDR3 has 14 amino acids. Between the trimmed V and J ends, which lost 1 base and 4 bases, there was a span of 12 bases. The CDR3 region is CASSLTPGPYEQYF. As DNA, the CDR3 is TGCGCCAGCAGCTTGACCCCAGGGCCTTACGAGCAGTACTTC.

V is TRBV27 and J is TRBJ2-3; TRBD1 matches 8 bases. The J segment lost 7 bases and the V segment lost 3 bases, leaving 12 bases of the junction unmatched. This CDR3 contains 16 residues. The germline gives CDR1 MNHEY, CDR2 SMNVEV (reference sequence). The CDR3 spells CASSFKSGGAVYTQYF. CDR3 coding DNA: TGTGCCAGCAGTTTCAAATCAGGGGGCGCGGTATATACGCAGTATTTT.

The chain links TRBV7-2 to TRBJ1-4; D call uncertain. The CDR3 contains 14 residues. The V end lost 4 bases, the J end lost 4 bases, and 10 bases lay between the germline ends. CDR1 is SGHTA and CDR2 is FQGNSA in the germline V gene. CDR3 DNA sequence: TGTGCCAGCAGCTCCTTAGGTGGTAATGAAAAACTGTTTTTT. It is translated as CASSSLGGNEKLFF. The variable domain in full, completed from reference TRBV7-2 and TRBJ1-4, reads GAGVSQSPSNKVTEKGKDVELRCDPISGHTALYWYRQSLGQGLEFLIYFQGNSAPDKSGLPSDRFSAERTGGSVSTLTIQRTQQEDSAVYLCASSSLGGNEKLFFGSGTQLSVL.

This chain joins TRBV9 and TRBJ2-3; 11 bases are shared with TRBD2. The V gene end was trimmed by 0 bases and the J gene end by 4 bases; junction bases not matched to a gene: 7. The CDR3 contains 17 residues. CDR1 is SGDLS, CDR2 YYNGEE, per germline. CDR3 sequence: CASSVGWLAGGADTQYF. The CDR3 DNA is TGTGCCAGCAGCGTAGGTTGGCTAGCGGGGGGAGCAGATACGCAGTATTTT.

In nucleotides, the CDR3 is TGCAGCGTTATTAGCGGGGGCGTTAATGAGCAGTTCTTC. Residues: CSVISGGVNEQFF. The rearrangement uses TRBV29-1 and TRBJ2-1; the match to TRBD2 covers 9 bases. The CDR3 length is 13 residues. The junction had 6 bases not matched to a gene; V was cut back by 5 bases and J by 7 bases. From germline, CDR1 is SQVTM and CDR2 ANQGSEA.

The chain joins TRBV29-1 to TRBJ2-3, with a weak D call TRBD1 (6 bases). The CDR3 runs 13 residues. The germline gives CDR1 SQVTM, CDR2 ANQGSEA. Trimming cost V 6 bases and J 0 bases, with 10 bases left between them. This chain's CDR3 is CSVSGDSTDTQYF. CDR3 bases: TGCAGCGTATCAGGGGATAGCACAGATACGCAGTATTTT.

The rearrangement links TRBV28 to TRBJ1-2; weak D call: TRBD1 (6 bases). The CDR3 extends over 19 amino acids. Germline lookup yields CDR1 MDHEN and CDR2 SYDVKM. V was trimmed by 5 bases and J by 4 bases, leaving 29 bases between them. CDR3: CASSPIAGKTGQKVYGYTF. The CDR3 DNA follows: TGTGCCAGCAGTCCAATTGCGGGCAAAACAGGACAGAAGGTCTATGGCTACACCTTC.

The chain links TRBV5-1 to TRBJ2-2; possible D gene TRBD1, 5 bases. Germline CDR1 reads SGHRS; CDR2 reads YFSETQ. The CDR3 totals 13 residues. Trimming pared 9 bases from V and 5 bases from J, leaving 14 bases between. The CDR3 loop is CATRTPETGELFF. The CDR3 nucleotides read TGCGCCACCAGGACACCCGAGACCGGGGAGCTGTTTTTT.

The chain couples TRBV13 to TRBJ1-5; D unresolved. Germline values: CDR1 PRHDT, CDR2 FYEKMQ (reference sequence). The ends were cut back, 0 bases at V and 0 bases at J, with 3 bases in the middle. The CDR3 is 14 amino acids. DNA for the CDR3: TGTGCCAGCAGCTTAGGCGGTAGCAATCAGCCCCAGCATTTT. This gives the protein CASSLGGSNQPQHF. Full variable domain (missing parts from reference TRBV13 and TRBJ1-5): AAGVIQSPRHLIKEKRETATLKCYPIPRHDTVYWYQQGPGQDPQFLISFYEKMQSDKGSIPDRFSAQQFSDYHSELNMSSLELGDSALYFCASSLGGSNQPQHFGDGTRLSIL.

V gene TRBV4-2 combines with J gene TRBJ1-2; D is uncertain. The germline CDR1 and CDR2 sequences are LGHNA and YNFKEQ. This CDR3 comprises 14 residues. V was pared by 0 bases and J by 6 bases, with 11 bases between. The CDR3 nucleotides read TGTGCCAGCAGCCAAGAGGGTACAGAGGATGGCTACACCTTC. Its protein is CASSQEGTEDGYTF.

The sample holds a few counts of this clone. This sequence joins TRBV15 and TRBJ2-7, with D unresolved. Per the germline V gene, CDR1 is LNHNV and CDR2 is YYDKDF (reference sequence). This CDR3 has 14 amino acids. V lost 0 bases to trimming and J lost 4 bases, with 10 bases between them. CDR3 in amino acids: CATSRDYSVYEQYF. CDR3 nucleotides: TGTGCCACCAGCAGAGATTACAGCGTATACGAGCAGTACTTC.

V gene TRBV6-1 combines with J gene TRBJ1-3, with no clear D. Germline values: CDR1 MNHNS, CDR2 SASEGT. V gave up 7 bases and J gave up 4 bases, with 14 bases separating them. The CDR3 covers 14 residues. The CDR3 DNA is TGTGCCAGCACTCTCCCCCTTCCGGGAAACACCATATATTTT. This gives the protein CASTLPLPGNTIYF.

Regarding this clone: This same CDR3 is encoded by further DNA sequences in the sample. The genes are TRBV30 and TRBJ1-2; D unclear. The germline V and J ends were trimmed by 2 bases and 8 bases, with 15 bases remaining between them. Germline V gives CDR1 GTSNPN, CDR2 SVGIG (reference sequence). The length of the CDR3 is 13 residues. The chain's CDR3 is CAWSRDRPRGYTF. The CDR3 DNA sequence: TGTGCCTGGAGTCGGGATCGACCCCGCGGCTACACCTTC.

This chain uses TRBV28 with TRBJ2-2; D perhaps matches TRBD1 (5 bases). The germline gives CDR1 MDHEN, CDR2 SYDVKM. This CDR3 contains 15 residues. V lost 9 bases, J lost 1 base, and 15 bases lay in between. Here the CDR3 DNA reads TGTGCCAGTAGTCTCTATGGACAGAACACCGGGGAGCTGTTTTTT. This codes for CASSLYGQNTGELFF.

This clone was counted a single time. This chain uses TRBV28 with TRBJ1-1; D gene unclear. The germline CDR1 and CDR2 sequences are MDHEN and SYDVKM. Trimming stripped 6 bases from V and 7 bases from J, with 9 bases between. The CDR3 is 11 amino acids. The CDR3 nucleotides read TGTGCCAGCAGGGCCCCCCTTGAAGCTTTCTTT. Amino acids: CASRAPLEAFF.

CDR3 region: CASSRTSLDTQYF. The CDR3 nucleotides read TGTGCCAGCAGCCGGACCTCCCTTGATACGCAGTATTTT. The rearrangement links TRBV7-9 to TRBJ2-3; D unresolved. V lost 5 bases to trimming and J lost 6 bases, with 12 bases between them. This CDR3 spans 13 amino acids. Germline V CDR1 and CDR2: SEHNR, FQNEAQ (reference sequence).

The V call is TRBV19, the J call TRBJ2-7; 10 nucleotides agree with TRBD1. Germline V lookup: CDR1 LNHDA, CDR2 SQIVND (reference sequence). This CDR3 has 13 residues. Germline trimming cut 8 bases from V and 5 bases from J; bases unmatched to any gene: 6. CDR3 bases: TGTGCCAGTTTAGGGACAGGGGAGGACGAGCAGTACTTC. Residues: CASLGTGEDEQYF.

This clone was counted only a few times. The DNA of the CDR3 is TGTGCCAGCAGAACAGGGGGGGACTACGAGCAGTACTTC. Translation: CASRTGGDYEQYF. The chain employs TRBV27 and TRBJ2-7; tentative D call: TRBD1 (8 bases). This CDR3 has 13 residues. V lost 6 bases and J lost 3, with 12 bases in between. The V gene's germline CDR1 is MNHEY and CDR2 SMNVEV (reference sequence).